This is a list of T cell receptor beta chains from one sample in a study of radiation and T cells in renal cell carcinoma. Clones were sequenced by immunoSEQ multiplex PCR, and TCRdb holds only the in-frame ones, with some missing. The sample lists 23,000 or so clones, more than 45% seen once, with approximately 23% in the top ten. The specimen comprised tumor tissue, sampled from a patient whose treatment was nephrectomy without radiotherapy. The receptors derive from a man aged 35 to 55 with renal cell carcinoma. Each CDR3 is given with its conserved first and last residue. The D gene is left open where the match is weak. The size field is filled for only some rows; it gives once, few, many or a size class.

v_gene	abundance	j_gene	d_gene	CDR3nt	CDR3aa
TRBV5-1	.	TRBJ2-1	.	TGCGCCAGCAGCTTGGGTGGTGAGAATGAGCAGTTCTTC	CASSLGGENEQFF
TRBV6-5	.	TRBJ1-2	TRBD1	TGTGCCAGCAGTTTCGGACAGGTTACCAACTATGGCTACACCTTC	CASSFGQVTNYGYTF
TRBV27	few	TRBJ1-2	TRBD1	TGTGCCAGCAGGGACAGGGGGCTCAGTAGTGGTGGCTACACCTTC	CASRDRGLSSGGYTF
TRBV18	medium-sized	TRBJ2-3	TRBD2	TGTGCCAGCTCCGGGGGACTAGCGGGGGGGCGCACAGATACGCAGTATTTT	CASSGGLAGGRTDTQYF
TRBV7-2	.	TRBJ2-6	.	TGTGCCAGCAGCTTAAACGCAGAATCAGGGGCCAACGTCCTGACTTTC	CASSLNAESGANVLTF
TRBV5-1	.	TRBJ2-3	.	TGCGCCAGCAGCTTGGAGGGGGTAAATACGCAGTATTTT	CASSLEGVNTQYF
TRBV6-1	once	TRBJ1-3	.	TGTGCCAGCAGTGAAGCGCTTATAGGCCCTGGAAACACCATATATTTT	CASSEALIGPGNTIYF
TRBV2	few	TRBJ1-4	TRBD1	TGTGCCAGCGGACAGGGGCCGACAACTAATGAAAAACTGTTTTTT	CASGQGPTTNEKLFF
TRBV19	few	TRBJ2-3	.	TGTGCCAGTAGCGAAAGGGGGGCCCGCACAGATACGCAGTATTTT	CASSERGARTDTQYF
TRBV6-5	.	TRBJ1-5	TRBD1	TGTGCCAGCAGACGAAGGGGACAGGGCCTCCAGCCCCAGCATTTT	CASRRRGQGLQPQHF
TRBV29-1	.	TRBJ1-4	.	TGCAGCGTGTTCCCCGTCGGAGATCCTGAAAAACTGTTTTTT	CSVFPVGDPEKLFF
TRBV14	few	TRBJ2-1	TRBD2	TGTGCCAGCAGCCAAGATCTGGCTAGCGGGACCAATGAGCAGTTCTTC	CASSQDLASGTNEQFF
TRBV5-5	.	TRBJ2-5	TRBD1	TGTGCCAGCAGCCTGACAGGGGTGGAGACCCAGTACTTC	CASSLTGVETQYF
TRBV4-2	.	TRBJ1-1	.	TGTGCCAGCAGCCCAAGATTAGGGGAATCAGAAGCTTTCTTT	CASSPRLGESEAFF
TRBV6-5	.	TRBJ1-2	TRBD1	TGTGCCAGCAGTCCCGGGACAGGGTCTGGCTACACCTTC	CASSPGTGSGYTF
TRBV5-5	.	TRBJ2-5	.	TGTGCCAGCGACTCGGGAACGATCGGAGAGACCCAGTACTTC	CASDSGTIGETQYF
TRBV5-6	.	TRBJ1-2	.	TGTGCCAGCAGCTCTCAGGAGGGCTATGGCTACACCTTC	CASSSQEGYGYTF
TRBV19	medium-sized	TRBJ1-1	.	TGTGCCAGTAGTATTAGCCGGAACACTGAAGCTTTCTTT	CASSISRNTEAFF
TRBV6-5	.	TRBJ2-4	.	TGTGCCAGCAGCCCGGGTCGGGGGGCGGAGAACATTCAGTACTTC	CASSPGRGAENIQYF
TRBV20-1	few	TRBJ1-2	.	TGCAGTGCCCCGGACAGCTATGGCTACACCTTC	CSAPDSYGYTF
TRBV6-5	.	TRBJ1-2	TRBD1	TGTGCCAGCAGTTACACGGGACAGACTAACTATGGCTACACCTTC	CASSYTGQTNYGYTF
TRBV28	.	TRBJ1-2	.	TGTGCCAGCAGCCCCCCGGGATACTCATTTTATGGCTACACCTTC	CASSPPGYSFYGYTF
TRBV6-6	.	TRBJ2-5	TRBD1	TGTGCCAGCACTTCTCAACAGGGGATAGAGACCCAGTACTTC	CASTSQQGIETQYF
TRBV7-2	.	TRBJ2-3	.	TGTGCCAGCACACTAGGGGGGATAACAGATACGCAGTATTTT	CASTLGGITDTQYF
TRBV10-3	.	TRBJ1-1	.	TGTGCCATCAGTGAGTTGAAGGGAGATGTAGCTTTCTTT	CAISELKGDVAFF
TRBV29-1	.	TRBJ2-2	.	TGCAGCGTTGATCACAGGGGAGGGGACACCGGGGAGCTGTTTTTT	CSVDHRGGDTGELFF
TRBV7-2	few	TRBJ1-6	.	TGTGCCAGCAGCTTATTGAACAGTGATAATTCACCCCTCCACTTT	CASSLLNSDNSPLHF
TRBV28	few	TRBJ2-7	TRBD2	TGTGCCAGCAGGACTAGCGGGACCACGGGCCTTTACGAGCAGTACTTC	CASRTSGTTGLYEQYF
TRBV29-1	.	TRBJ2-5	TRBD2	TGCAGCGTTAGGACTAGCCAAGAGACCCAGTACTTC	CSVRTSQETQYF
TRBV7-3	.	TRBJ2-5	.	TGTGCCAGCAGCTTGGGGCCACAAGAGACCCAGTACTTC	CASSLGPQETQYF
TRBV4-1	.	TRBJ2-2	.	TGCGCCAGCAGCCAAACTAGGGACCCCGGGGAGCTGTTTTTT	CASSQTRDPGELFF
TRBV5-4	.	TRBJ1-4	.	TGTGCCAGCAGCTTGGTTACCGGGAAAGTAAATGAAAAACTGTTTTTT	CASSLVTGKVNEKLFF
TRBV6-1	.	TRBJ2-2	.	TGTGCCAGCAGTGTAGCAGGGGAAACCGGGGAGCTGTTTTTT	CASSVAGETGELFF
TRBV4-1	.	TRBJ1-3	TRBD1	TGCGCCAGCAGCCCTGGACAGGGGGCATCTGGAAACACCATATATTTT	CASSPGQGASGNTIYF
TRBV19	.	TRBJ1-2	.	TGTGCCAGTAGTCCAAACTATGGCTACACCTTC	CASSPNYGYTF
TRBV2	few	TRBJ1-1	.	TGTGCCAGCAGTGAAAACCCACCGAACGCTTTCTTT	CASSENPPNAFF
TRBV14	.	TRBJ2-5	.	TGTGCCAGCAGCCAGACTTGGAGGGCCGGGGAGACCCAGTACTTC	CASSQTWRAGETQYF
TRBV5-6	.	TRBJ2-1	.	TGTGCCAGCAGCTTTGGGTTGGACAATGAGCAGTTCTTC	CASSFGLDNEQFF
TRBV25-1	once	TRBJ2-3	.	TGTGCCAGCAGCGACGGGAGTCACACAGATACGCAGTATTTT	CASSDGSHTDTQYF
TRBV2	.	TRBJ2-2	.	TGTGCCAGCAGTGGCAGCATTTGGGGGTTGGGCGGAGCGAACACCGGGGAGCTGTTTTTT	CASSGSIWGLGGANTGELFF
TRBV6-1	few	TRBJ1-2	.	TGTGCCAGCAGCCCCGACAGGAACTATGGCTACACCTTC	CASSPDRNYGYTF
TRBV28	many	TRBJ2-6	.	TGTGCCAGCAACAAAGAGGCGGGGGCCAACGTCCTGACTTTC	CASNKEAGANVLTF
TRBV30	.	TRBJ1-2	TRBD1	TGTGCCTGGAGAAGGACAGGCCTATATGGCTACACCTTC	CAWRRTGLYGYTF
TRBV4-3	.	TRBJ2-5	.	TGCGCCAGCAGCCAAGACAGGGAAGAGACCCAGTACTTC	CASSQDREETQYF
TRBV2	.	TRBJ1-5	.	TGTGCCAGCAGTCCGAAATATCAGCCCCAGCATTTT	CASSPKYQPQHF
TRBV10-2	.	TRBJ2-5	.	TGCGCCAGCAGTGAGGTCGTCGCAGTAGAGACCCAGTACTTC	CASSEVVAVETQYF
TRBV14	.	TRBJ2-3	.	TGTGCCAGCAGCAAACAGGCGCGCACAGATACGCAGTATTTT	CASSKQARTDTQYF
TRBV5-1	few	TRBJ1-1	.	TGCGCCAGCAGCGACGGGGACGGGGGCACTGAAGCTTTCTTT	CASSDGDGGTEAFF
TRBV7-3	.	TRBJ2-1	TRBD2	TGTGCCAGCAGCCCGTTGGGGCGGGAGGTTGATGAGCAGTTCTTC	CASSPLGREVDEQFF
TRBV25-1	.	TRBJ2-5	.	TGTGCCAGCAGTTTATCCCGGGAGACCCAGTACTTC	CASSLSRETQYF
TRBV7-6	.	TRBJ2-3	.	TGTGCCAGCACCCCAGGGGTTGATGGCACAGATACGCAGTATTTT	CASTPGVDGTDTQYF
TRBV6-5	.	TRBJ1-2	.	TGTGCCAGCAGTTACGGACACCCTCCGGGGAACTATGGCTACACCTTC	CASSYGHPPGNYGYTF
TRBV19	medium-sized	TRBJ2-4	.	TGTGCCAGCCCTCCCCCAGGGGGGATTGTGTCCAAAAACATTCAGTACTTC	CASPPPGGIVSKNIQYF
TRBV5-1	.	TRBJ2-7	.	TGCGCCAGCAGCTTGGGGAGCTCCTACGAGCAGTACTTC	CASSLGSSYEQYF